These 8 T cell receptor beta chains were sequenced from one sample in a study of T cell responses to AZD1222 COVID-19 vaccine. The data were produced by immunoSEQ multiplex PCR, yet TCRdb's version contains in-frame clones alone and is incomplete. The table shows 120,000 to 150,000 clones, with around nine tenths occurring only once. The source was peripheral blood, collected on day 0 of AZD1222 vaccination. The origin of the receptors is an adult in good health.

The genes are TRBV6-1 and TRBJ1-5, with a tentative D call TRBD1 (5 bases). This CDR3 is 18 amino acids long. V gave up 1 base and J gave up 0 bases, with 16 bases separating them. Germline-derived CDR1 and CDR2 are MNHNS and SASEGT. CDR3 in DNA: TGTGCCAGCAGTGAAGTAGGCAGGGCCCTGAATAGCAATCAGCCCCAGCATTTT. Translating it yields CASSEVGRALNSNQPQHF.

The V gene is TRBV7-8, the J gene TRBJ1-3; 7 bases agree with TRBD1. There are 14 residues in the CDR3. Germline V gives CDR1 SGHVS, CDR2 FQNEAQ. The V and J ends lost 8 bases and 1 base, in that order; junction bases with no gene match: 5. CDR3 DNA: TGTGCCAGCCGACAGGGTACGTCTGGAAACACCATATATTTT. Translated: CASRQGTSGNTIYF.

The genes are TRBV29-1 and TRBJ2-7; D gene uncertain. This CDR3 spans 12 amino acids. Germline V gene data show CDR1 as SQVTM and CDR2 as ANQGSEA. V was pared by 1 base and J by 4 bases, with 8 bases between. The chain's CDR3 is CSVEASSYEQYF. For the CDR3, the DNA is TGCAGCGTTGAAGCCAGCTCTTACGAGCAGTACTTC.

Comment on this clone: The same CDR3 also results from other DNA sequences found in this sample. The CDR3 region is CASSPGNYGYTF. The CDR3 nucleotides read TGTGCCAGCAGCCCGGGGAACTATGGCTACACCTTC. The V and J genes are TRBV28 and TRBJ1-2, with D uncertain. V lost 6 bases, J lost 2 bases, and 7 bases lay in between. This CDR3 is built from 12 residues. CDR1 and CDR2 (germline): MDHEN, SYDVKM.

The J gene is TRBJ2-5, the V gene TRBV2; D not resolved. Germline CDR1 is SNHLY and CDR2 is FYNNEI. V was pared by 8 bases and J by 5 bases, with 9 bases between. There are 11 residues in the CDR3. The CDR3 region is CASGEGETQYF. CDR3 nucleotides: TGTGCCAGCGGCGAAGGGGAGACCCAGTACTTC.

The chain employs TRBV4-1 and TRBJ2-5, with 10 bases identical to TRBD1. V dropped 1 base and J dropped 4; count of bases not matched to a gene: 6. The CDR3 sequence is 16 residues long. Germline values: CDR1 MGHRA, CDR2 YSYEKL. CDR3 in amino acids: CASSQVARTGGETQYF. The CDR3 coding sequence is TGCGCCAGCAGCCAAGTCGCACGGACAGGGGGAGAGACCCAGTACTTC.

The chain carries TRBV15 and TRBJ1-1; D ambiguous. Germline-derived CDR1 and CDR2 are LNHNV and YYDKDF (reference sequence). V dropped 6 bases and J dropped 3 bases, with 20 bases sitting between them. This CDR3 contains 16 residues. CDR3 nucleotide sequence: TGTGCCACCAGGGTAGGGCGGAGATTGGTCGACACTGAAGCTTTCTTT. Protein sequence: CATRVGRRLVDTEAFF.

This chain uses TRBV5-1 with TRBJ2-1, with TRBD2 identical over 9 bases. The trim removed 7 bases at V and 8 bases at J, leaving 13 bases unmatched. The CDR3 runs to 15 residues. CDR1 is SGHRS and CDR2 is YFSETQ in the germline V gene. This CDR3 is CASHEGASGNDEQFF. The DNA for the CDR3 is TGCGCCAGCCACGAAGGGGCTAGCGGGAACGATGAGCAGTTCTTC. The complete variable domain, with remaining parts taken from reference TRBV5-1 and TRBJ2-1, reads KAGVTQTPRYLIKTRGQQVTLSCSPISGHRSVSWYQQTPGQGLQFLFEYFSETQRNKGNFPGRFSGRQFSNSRSEMNVSTLELGDSALYLCASHEGASGNDEQFFGPGTRLTVL.